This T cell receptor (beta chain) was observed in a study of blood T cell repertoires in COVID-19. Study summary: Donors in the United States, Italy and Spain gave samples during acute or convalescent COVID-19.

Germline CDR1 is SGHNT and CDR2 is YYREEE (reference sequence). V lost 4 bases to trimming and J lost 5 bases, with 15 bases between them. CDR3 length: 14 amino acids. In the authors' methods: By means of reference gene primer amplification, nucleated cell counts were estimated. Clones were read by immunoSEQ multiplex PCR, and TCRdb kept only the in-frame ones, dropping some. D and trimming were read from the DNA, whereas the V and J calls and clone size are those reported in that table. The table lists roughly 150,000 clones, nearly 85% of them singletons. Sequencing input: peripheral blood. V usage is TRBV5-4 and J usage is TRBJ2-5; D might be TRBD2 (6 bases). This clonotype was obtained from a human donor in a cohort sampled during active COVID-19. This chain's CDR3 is CASSAGGLGETQYF. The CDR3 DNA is TGTGCCAGCAGCGCCGGAGGGTTGGGTGAGACCCAGTACTTC.